These T cell receptor beta chains were read from a single sample in a study of cytomegalovirus exposure and HLA in healthy donors. Clones were sequenced by immunoSEQ multiplex PCR, and TCRdb holds only the in-frame ones, with some missing. The data contain 150,000 to 200,000 clones, almost 80% of them singletons. The specimen was PBMCs. These TCRs come from a woman in her forties or fifties in good health and CMV-seropositive. Both conserved end residues are part of each CDR3. A D gene is named only where the DNA matches it firmly. The listing skips clone size in some rows; elsewhere it reads once, few, many or a size class.

TRBV4-1	.	TRBJ1-2	.	TGCGCCAGCAGCCCTTACATCAGGGATTCCGGCTACACCTTC	CASSPYIRDSGYTF
TRBV9	.	TRBJ1-1	.	TGTGCCAGCAGCGTCGTCGACAGTGCGGTGCCCACTGAAGCTTTCTTT	CASSVVDSAVPTEAFF
TRBV30	.	TRBJ2-7	.	TGTGCCAGTTCATCAGGGGCTAACGAGCAGTACTTC	CASSSGANEQYF
TRBV5-4	once	TRBJ1-1	.	TGTGCCAGCAGCTTGGCGGCCCCCGCAGGCGAAGCTTTCTTT	CASSLAAPAGEAFF
TRBV2	.	TRBJ2-3	.	TGTGCCAGCAGTGAGGGGGCGATTCGGACCTACGTTAGCACAGATACGCAGTATTTT	CASSEGAIRTYVSTDTQYF
TRBV7-9	.	TRBJ2-1	TRBD2	TGTGCCAGCAGCTTTGGCGGGAGGAACTACAATGAGCAGTTCTTC	CASSFGGRNYNEQFF
TRBV9	few	TRBJ2-7	TRBD1	TGTGCCAGCAGCGTAGCTGGGACAGGCTACGAGCAGTACTTC	CASSVAGTGYEQYF
TRBV18	.	TRBJ1-2	TRBD1	TGTGCCAGCTCCGAGAACAGGGGTCAAAGTAACTATGGCTACACCTTC	CASSENRGQSNYGYTF
TRBV7-9	.	TRBJ2-7	.	TGTGCCAGCAGCTTAATCGGGAGTGGAAACGAGCAGTACTTC	CASSLIGSGNEQYF
TRBV18	once	TRBJ1-1	.	TGTGCCAGCTCAACCTCAGGGCACCTGGGAGCTTTCTTT	CASSTSGHLGAFF
TRBV6-1	.	TRBJ2-7	TRBD2	TGTGCCAGCAGTGAAGGACTAGCGGGAGCCCCGAGCTCCTACGAGCAGTACTTC	CASSEGLAGAPSSYEQYF
TRBV5-4	few	TRBJ1-1	.	TGTGCCAGCAGCATACCCGGGACATACACTGAAGCTTTCTTT	CASSIPGTYTEAFF
TRBV18	.	TRBJ2-5	TRBD2	TGTGCCAGCTCAAGACTAGCGAAAGAAGAGACCCAGTACTTC	CASSRLAKEETQYF
TRBV27	.	TRBJ2-5	.	TGTGCCAGCAGGGCCTACCAAGAGACCCAGTACTTC	CASRAYQETQYF
TRBV6-5	.	TRBJ2-7	TRBD2	TGTGCCAGCAGTTACTCCTGGCGGGAGGGGCCCTACGAGCAGTACTTC	CASSYSWREGPYEQYF
TRBV7-8	.	TRBJ2-2	.	TGTGCCAGCAGCTGGGACTTCAACACCGGGGAGCTGTTTTTT	CASSWDFNTGELFF
TRBV27	.	TRBJ2-7	TRBD1	TGTGCCAGCACCTTCGGGACAGGGTACACCTACGAGCAGTACTTC	CASTFGTGYTYEQYF